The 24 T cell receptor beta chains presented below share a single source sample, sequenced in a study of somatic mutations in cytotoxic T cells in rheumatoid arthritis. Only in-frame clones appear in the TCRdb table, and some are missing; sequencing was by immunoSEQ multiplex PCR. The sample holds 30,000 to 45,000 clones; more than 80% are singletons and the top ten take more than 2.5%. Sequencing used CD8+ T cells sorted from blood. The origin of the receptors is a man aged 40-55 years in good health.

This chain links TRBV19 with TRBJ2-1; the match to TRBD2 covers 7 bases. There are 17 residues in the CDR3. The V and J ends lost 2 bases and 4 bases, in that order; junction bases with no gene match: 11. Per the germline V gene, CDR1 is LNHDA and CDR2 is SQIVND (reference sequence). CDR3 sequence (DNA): TGTGCCAGTAGTATATCCCTTCCGGGGGGTCTGTACAATGAGCAGTTCTTC. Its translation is CASSISLPGGLYNEQFF.

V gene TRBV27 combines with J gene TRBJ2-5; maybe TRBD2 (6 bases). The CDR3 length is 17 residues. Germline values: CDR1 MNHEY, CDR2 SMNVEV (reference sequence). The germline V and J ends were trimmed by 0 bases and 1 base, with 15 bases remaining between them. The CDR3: CASSLSSGLLGQETQYF. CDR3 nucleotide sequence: TGTGCCAGCAGTTTATCTAGCGGACTATTGGGCCAAGAGACCCAGTACTTC.

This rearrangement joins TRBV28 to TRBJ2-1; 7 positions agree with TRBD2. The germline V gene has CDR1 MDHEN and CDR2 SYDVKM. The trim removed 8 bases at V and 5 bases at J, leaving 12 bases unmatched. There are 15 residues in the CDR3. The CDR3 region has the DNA TGTGCCAGCGGGGGGGAGGGACTGGCAGACAATGAGCAGTTCTTC. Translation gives CASGGEGLADNEQFF.

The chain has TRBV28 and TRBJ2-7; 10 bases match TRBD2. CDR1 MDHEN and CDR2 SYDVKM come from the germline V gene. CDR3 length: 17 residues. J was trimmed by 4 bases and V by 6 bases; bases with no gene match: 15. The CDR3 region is CASSPQRSGRAVYEQYF. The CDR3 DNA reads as TGTGCCAGCAGCCCCCAGAGGAGCGGGAGGGCCGTGTACGAGCAGTACTTC.

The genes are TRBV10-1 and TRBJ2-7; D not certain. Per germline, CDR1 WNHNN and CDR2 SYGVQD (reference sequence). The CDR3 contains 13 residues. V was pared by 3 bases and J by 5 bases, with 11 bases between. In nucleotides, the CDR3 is TGCGCCAGCAGTGATAGGGTCAGCGACGAGCAGTACTTC. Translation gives CASSDRVSDEQYF.

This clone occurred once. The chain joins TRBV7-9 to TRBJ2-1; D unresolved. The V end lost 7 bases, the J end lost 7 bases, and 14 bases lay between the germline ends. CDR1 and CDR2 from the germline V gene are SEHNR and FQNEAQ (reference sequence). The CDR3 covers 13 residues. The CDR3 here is CASTRGIKNEQFF. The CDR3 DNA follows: TGTGCCAGCACCAGAGGTATTAAGAATGAGCAGTTCTTC.

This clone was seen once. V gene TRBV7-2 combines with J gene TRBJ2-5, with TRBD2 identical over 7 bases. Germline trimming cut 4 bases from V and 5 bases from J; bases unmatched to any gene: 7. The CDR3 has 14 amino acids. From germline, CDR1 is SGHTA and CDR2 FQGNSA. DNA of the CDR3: TGTGCCAGCAGCTACCTGGGAGGGCAGGAGACCCAGTACTTC. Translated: CASSYLGGQETQYF. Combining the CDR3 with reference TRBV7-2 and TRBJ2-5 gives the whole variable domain GAGVSQSPSNKVTEKGKDVELRCDPISGHTALYWYRQSLGQGLEFLIYFQGNSAPDKSGLPSDRFSAERTGGSVSTLTIQRTQQEDSAVYLCASSYLGGQETQYFGPGTRLLVL.

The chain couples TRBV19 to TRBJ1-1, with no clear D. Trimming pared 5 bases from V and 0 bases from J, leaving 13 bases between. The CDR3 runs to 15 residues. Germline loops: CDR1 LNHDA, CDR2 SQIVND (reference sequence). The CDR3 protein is CASSYRTAMNTEAFF. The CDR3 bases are TGTGCCAGTAGTTACCGGACGGCTATGAACACTGAAGCTTTCTTT. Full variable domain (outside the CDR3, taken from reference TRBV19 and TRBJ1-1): DGGITQSPKYLFRKEGQNVTLSCEQNLNHDAMYWYRQDPGQGLRLIYYSQIVNDFQKGDIAEGYSVSREKKESFPLTVTSAQKNPTAFYLCASSYRTAMNTEAFFGQGTRLTVV.

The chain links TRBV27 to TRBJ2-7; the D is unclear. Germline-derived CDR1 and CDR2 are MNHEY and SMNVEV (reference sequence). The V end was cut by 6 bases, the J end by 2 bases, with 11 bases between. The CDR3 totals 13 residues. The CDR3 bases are TGTGCCAGCAGCCCCTTTGCAGCCTACGAGCAGTACTTC. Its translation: CASSPFAAYEQYF.

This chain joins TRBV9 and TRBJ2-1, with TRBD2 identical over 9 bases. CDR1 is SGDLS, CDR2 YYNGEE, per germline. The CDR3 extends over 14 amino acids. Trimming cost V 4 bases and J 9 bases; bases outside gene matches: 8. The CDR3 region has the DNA TGTGCCAGCAGCTTCGGAGGAGCGGGGGGTGAGCAGTTCTTC. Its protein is CASSFGGAGGEQFF.

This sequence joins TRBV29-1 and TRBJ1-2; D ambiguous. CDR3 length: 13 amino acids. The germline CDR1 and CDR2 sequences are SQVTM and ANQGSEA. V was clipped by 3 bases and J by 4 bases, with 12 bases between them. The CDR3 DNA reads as TGCAGCGTTGAGGTACGACTAAGCTATGGCTACACCTTC. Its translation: CSVEVRLSYGYTF. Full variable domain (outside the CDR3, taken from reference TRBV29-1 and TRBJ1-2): SAVISQKPSRDICQRGTSLTIQCQVDSQVTMMFWYRQQPGQSLTLIATANQGSEATYESGFVIDKFPISRPNLTFSTLTVSNMSPEDSSIYLCSVEVRLSYGYTFGSGTRLTVV.

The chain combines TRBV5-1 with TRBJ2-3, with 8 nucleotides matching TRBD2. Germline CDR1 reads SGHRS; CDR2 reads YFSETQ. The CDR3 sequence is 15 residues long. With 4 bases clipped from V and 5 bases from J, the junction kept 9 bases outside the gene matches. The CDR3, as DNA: TGCGCCAGCAGCCGGGAGCGGGAGAAGGTAGATACGCAGTATTTT. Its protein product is CASSREREKVDTQYF. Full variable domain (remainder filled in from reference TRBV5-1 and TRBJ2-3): KAGVTQTPRYLIKTRGQQVTLSCSPISGHRSVSWYQQTPGQGLQFLFEYFSETQRNKGNFPGRFSGRQFSNSRSEMNVSTLELGDSALYLCASSREREKVDTQYFGPGTRLTVL.

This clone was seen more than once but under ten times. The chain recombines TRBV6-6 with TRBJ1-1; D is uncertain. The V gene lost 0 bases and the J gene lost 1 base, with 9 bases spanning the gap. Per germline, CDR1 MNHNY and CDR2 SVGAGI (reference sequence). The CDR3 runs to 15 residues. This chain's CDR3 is CASSYSRGRNTEAFF. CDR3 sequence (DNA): TGTGCCAGCAGTTACTCGAGAGGGCGGAACACTGAAGCTTTCTTT.

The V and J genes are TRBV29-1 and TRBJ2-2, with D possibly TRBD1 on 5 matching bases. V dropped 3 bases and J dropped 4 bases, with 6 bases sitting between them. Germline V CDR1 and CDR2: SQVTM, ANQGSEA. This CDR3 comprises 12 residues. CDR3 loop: CSVEQGTGELFF. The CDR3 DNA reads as TGCAGCGTTGAGCAGGGCACCGGGGAGCTGTTTTTT.

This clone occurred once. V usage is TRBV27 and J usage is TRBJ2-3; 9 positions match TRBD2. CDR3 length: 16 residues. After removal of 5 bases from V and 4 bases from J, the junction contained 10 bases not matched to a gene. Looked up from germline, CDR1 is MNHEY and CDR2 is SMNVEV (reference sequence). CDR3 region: CASSPTGLARSDTQYF. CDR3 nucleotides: TGTGCCAGCAGTCCTACGGGACTAGCCAGATCAGATACGCAGTATTTT.

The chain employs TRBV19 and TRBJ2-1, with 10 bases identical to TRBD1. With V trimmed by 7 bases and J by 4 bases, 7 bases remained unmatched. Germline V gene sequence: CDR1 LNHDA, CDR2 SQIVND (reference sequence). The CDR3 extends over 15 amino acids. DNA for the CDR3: TGTGCCAGTACCAAAGGACAGGGGGAGTACAATGAGCAGTTCTTC. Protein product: CASTKGQGEYNEQFF.

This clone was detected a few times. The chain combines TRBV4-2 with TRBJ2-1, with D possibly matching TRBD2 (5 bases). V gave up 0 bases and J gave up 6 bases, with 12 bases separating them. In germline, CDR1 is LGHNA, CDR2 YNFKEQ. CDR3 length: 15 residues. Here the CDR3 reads CASSQEDGLVNEQFF. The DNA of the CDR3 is TGTGCCAGCAGCCAAGAGGATGGACTCGTCAATGAGCAGTTCTTC.

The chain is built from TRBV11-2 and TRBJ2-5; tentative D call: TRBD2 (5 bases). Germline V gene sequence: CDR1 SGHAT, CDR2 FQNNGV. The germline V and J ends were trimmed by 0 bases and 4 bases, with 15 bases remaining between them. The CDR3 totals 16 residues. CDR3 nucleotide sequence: TGTGCCAGCAGCTTAGATCCGAGTCTAGCAGCAGAGACCCAGTACTTC. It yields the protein CASSLDPSLAAETQYF.

The CDR3 loop reads CASSRDEQFF. Written as DNA, the CDR3 is TGTGCCAGCAGTCGAGATGAGCAGTTCTTC. The chain is built from TRBV28 and TRBJ2-1, with unresolved D. The CDR3 length is 10 residues. CDR1 is MDHEN and CDR2 is SYDVKM in the germline V gene. Trimming removed 5 bases at V and 8 bases at J, with 4 bases between.

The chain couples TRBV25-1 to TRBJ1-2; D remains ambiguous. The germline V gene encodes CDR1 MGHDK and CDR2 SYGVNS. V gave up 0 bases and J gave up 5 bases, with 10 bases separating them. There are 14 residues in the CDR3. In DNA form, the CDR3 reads TGTGCCAGCAGTGAATATTCGAACCAATATGGCTACACCTTC. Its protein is CASSEYSNQYGYTF.

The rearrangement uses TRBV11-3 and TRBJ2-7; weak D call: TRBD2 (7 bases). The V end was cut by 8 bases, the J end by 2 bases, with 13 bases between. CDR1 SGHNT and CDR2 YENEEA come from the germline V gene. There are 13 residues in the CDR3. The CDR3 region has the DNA TGTGCCAGCGCCCGGGGGGACACCTACGAGCAGTACTTC. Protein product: CASARGDTYEQYF.

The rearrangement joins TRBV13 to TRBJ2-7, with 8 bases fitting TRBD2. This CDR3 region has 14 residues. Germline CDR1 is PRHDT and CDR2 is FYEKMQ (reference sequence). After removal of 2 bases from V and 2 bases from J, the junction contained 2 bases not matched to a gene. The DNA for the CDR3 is TGTGCCAGCAGCTTAAGCGGGGGTGCCTACGAGCAGTACTTC. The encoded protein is CASSLSGGAYEQYF.

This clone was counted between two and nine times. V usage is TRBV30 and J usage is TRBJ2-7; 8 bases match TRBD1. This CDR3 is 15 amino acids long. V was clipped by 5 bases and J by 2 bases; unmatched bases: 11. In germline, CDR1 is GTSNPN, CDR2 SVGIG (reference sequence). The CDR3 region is CAWLGTGGIPYEQYF. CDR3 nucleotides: TGTGCCTGGCTGGGGACAGGCGGAATCCCCTACGAGCAGTACTTC.

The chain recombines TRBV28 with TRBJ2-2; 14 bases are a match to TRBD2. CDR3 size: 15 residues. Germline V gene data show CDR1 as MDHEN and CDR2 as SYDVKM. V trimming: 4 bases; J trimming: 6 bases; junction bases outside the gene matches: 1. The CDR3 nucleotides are TGTGCCAGCAGTTCGACTAGCGGGAGGGCCGGGGAGCTGTTTTTT. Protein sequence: CASSSTSGRAGELFF.